This T cell receptor beta chain was sequenced during a study of cytomegalovirus exposure and HLA in healthy donors. It was with 60 Vbeta and 13 Jbeta primers that the PCR ran. TCRdb's copy holds only in-frame clones and misses some; the assay was immunoSEQ multiplex PCR. The sample has roughly 80,000 clones, 80% seen once. Sequencing was carried out using PBMCs. This clonotype was sampled from a male donor in good health and CMV-seronegative.

For the CDR3, the DNA is TGCGCCAGCAGTTCTAGACTGAGTTCCTACAATGAGCAGTTCTTC. Residues: CASSSRLSSYNEQFF. The chain couples TRBV5-1 to TRBJ2-1; D not certain. Germline-derived CDR1 and CDR2 are SGHRS and YFSETQ. CDR3 length: 15 amino acids. V lost 5 bases to trimming and J lost 1 base, with 13 bases between them. The complete variable domain, with remaining parts taken from reference TRBV5-1 and TRBJ2-1, reads KAGVTQTPRYLIKTRGQQVTLSCSPISGHRSVSWYQQTPGQGLQFLFEYFSETQRNKGNFPGRFSGRQFSNSRSEMNVSTLELGDSALYLCASSSRLSSYNEQFFGPGTRLTVL.